Listed below are T cell receptor beta chains from one sample, sequenced in a study. TCRdb used MiXCR to reprocess the 5' RACE reads, holding one entry per CDR3 protein. The sample records around 29,000 distinct CDR3 sequences, about 28% being singletons. The specimen sequenced was naive CD4+ T cells sorted from a lymph node. The receptors come from a female donor with breast cancer. CDR3s include the opening cysteine and the closing phenylalanine or tryptophan. Each record gives: V gene, J gene, D gene, CDR3 length, clone size, CDR3 DNA, CDR3 protein. D genes are given only for firm matches. Only part of the rows carry a size: once, few, many, or a class if the clone is expanded.

V: TRBV6-6; J: TRBJ2-3; D: TRBD2; length: 15; size: few; DNA: TGTGCCAGCAGTCCACTAGCGGGGCGCACAGATACGCAGTATTTT; CDR3: CASSPLAGRTDTQYF
V: TRBV6-1; J: TRBJ1-2; D: TRBD1; length: 13; size: .; DNA: TGTGCCAGCAGTGAACAGGGGACAGGGGGCTACACCTTC; CDR3: CASSEQGTGGYTF
V: TRBV5-1; J: TRBJ2-7; D: .; length: 13; size: .; DNA: TGCGCCAGCAGCCCTGGACTAAGCTACGAGCAGTACTTC; CDR3: CASSPGLSYEQYF
V: TRBV6-1; J: TRBJ1-2; D: .; length: 13; size: few; DNA: TGTGCCAGCAGTGAAGCTGGAGGGGATGGCTACACCTTC; CDR3: CASSEAGGDGYTF
V: TRBV6-5; J: TRBJ2-1; D: TRBD2; length: 15; size: few; DNA: TGTGCCAGCAGTTACAGTAGCGGGAGGGCCGGTGAGCAGTTCTTC; CDR3: CASSYSSGRAGEQFF
V: TRBV2; J: TRBJ1-2; D: .; length: 13; size: few; DNA: TGTGCCAGCAGTGGGATCCCGGCCTATGGCTACACCTTC; CDR3: CASSGIPAYGYTF
V: TRBV9; J: TRBJ2-7; D: TRBD2; length: 14; size: few; DNA: TGTGCCAGCAGCGTAGGGAAGGGGAGGGACGAGCAGTGCTTC; CDR3: CASSVGKGRDEQCF
V: TRBV20-1; J: TRBJ1-2; D: .; length: 12; size: medium-sized; DNA: TGCAGTGCCCGGAACAGTATGGGTGGCTACACCTTC; CDR3: CSARNSMGGYTF
V: TRBV7-2; J: TRBJ1-2; D: .; length: 11; size: many; DNA: TGTGCCAGCAGATGGGACTTTGGCTACACCTTC; CDR3: CASRWDFGYTF
V: TRBV20-1; J: TRBJ1-6; D: .; length: 16; size: many; DNA: TGCAGTGCTAGAGATGGGTTGTGGCAGGGAATGACACCCCTCCACTTT; CDR3: CSARDGLWQGMTPLHF
V: TRBV12-3/TRBV12-4; J: TRBJ1-6; D: TRBD1; length: 14; size: .; DNA: TGTGCCAGCAGCCTCACAGGGGATGGTTCACCCCTCCACTTT; CDR3: CASSLTGDGSPLHF